Here is one TCR beta chain with its context. Its cognate antigen is unknown. This CDR3 region has 15 residues. Germline V gene lookup returns CDR1 ENHRY and CDR2 SYGVKD. Trimming cost V 6 bases and J 2 bases, with 15 bases left between them. cDNA reverse transcribed from extracted RNA served as the sequencing template. The data were produced by immunoSEQ multiplex PCR, yet TCRdb's version contains in-frame clones alone and is incomplete. The profile shows 95,000 to 120,000 clones, approximately 51% of them singletons. These data belong to a study of CD8+ T cells in alopecia areata. Study as a whole: The study gave treated patients oral tofacitinib at 5 to 10 mg twice daily.

Study results and limitations: Lesional tissue from the scalp (especially in alopecia totalis/universalis) showed higher clonality than normal scalp. Since there was just one nonresponder, nobody can yet say how baseline CD8+ expansion ties to response.

The treatment was: oral pan-JAK inhibitor, 5-10 mg twice daily. Separation by sorting yielded CD4+ and CD8+ T cells from PBMCs. Here the sequenced sample was CD4+ T cells sorted from blood, taken at week 24, from a patient treated with tofacitinib. The chain links TRBV10-3 to TRBJ2-3; the D gene is possibly TRBD2 (5 bases). This TCR came from a human donor with alopecia areata. The CDR3 coding sequence is TGTGCCATCAGGGGGAGCGGAGTAATCACAGATACGCAGTATTTT. Translation gives CAIRGSGVITDTQYF.